The present T cell receptor (beta chain) was sequenced within a study of identical twins. TCRdb independently ran MiXCR on the 5' RACE reads; one entry per CDR3 protein. The sample lists more than 1.5 million distinct CDR3 sequences, around a third seen once, with over 0.25% in the top ten. Trimming took 2 bases from V and 0 from J, leaving 20 bases between them. The CDR3 contains 18 residues. The chain couples TRBV23-1 to TRBJ2-7; TRBD1 or TRBD2 may be the D gene (7 bases each). TRBV23-1 is reported as an ORF; its role is uncertain. The sample comprised cord blood. The sequence was obtained from a newborn girl in good health. The DNA for the CDR3 is TGCGCCAGCAGTCAAAACCGGAGGGCAGGGGGGGTCTCCTACGAGCAGTACTTC. Protein product: CASSQNRRAGGVSYEQYF.